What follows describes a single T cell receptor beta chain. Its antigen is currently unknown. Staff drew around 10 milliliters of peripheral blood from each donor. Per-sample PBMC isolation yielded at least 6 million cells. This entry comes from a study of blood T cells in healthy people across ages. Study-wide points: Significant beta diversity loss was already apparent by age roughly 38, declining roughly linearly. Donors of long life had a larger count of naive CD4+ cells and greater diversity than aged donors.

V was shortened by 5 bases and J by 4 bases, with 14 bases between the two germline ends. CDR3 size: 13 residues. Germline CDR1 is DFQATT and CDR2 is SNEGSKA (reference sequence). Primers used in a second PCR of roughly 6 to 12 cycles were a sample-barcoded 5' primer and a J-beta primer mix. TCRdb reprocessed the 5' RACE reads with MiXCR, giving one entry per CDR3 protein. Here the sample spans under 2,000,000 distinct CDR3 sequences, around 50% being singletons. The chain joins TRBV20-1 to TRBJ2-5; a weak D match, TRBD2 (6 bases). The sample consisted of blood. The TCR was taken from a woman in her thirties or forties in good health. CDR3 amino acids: CSAQTGGSETQYF. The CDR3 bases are TGCAGTGCTCAGACCGGGGGTTCAGAGACCCAGTACTTC.